Included here is one TCR beta chain sequence, with context. Its antigen is unknown. These data are taken from a study of cytomegalovirus exposure and HLA in healthy donors. Study-wide results and caveats: Researchers catalogued approximately 170 TCR beta chains as cytomegalovirus-associated. Among TCR sequences, most were rare, though some public TCRs appeared in many donors.

CDR3 length equals 12 residues. CDR1 and CDR2 from the germline V gene are SGHAT and FQNNGV. V shed 5 bases and J shed 2 bases, with 6 bases lying between them. Method: immunoSEQ multiplex PCR; TCRdb's copy keeps in-frame clones and lacks some. The table lists some 180,000 clones, roughly 86% of them singletons. This sequence was found in a man aged 30 to 45 in good health and CMV-seropositive. The sequencing input was PBMCs. This chain links TRBV11-2 with TRBJ1-2; TRBD1 might be the D (5 bases). In nucleotides, the CDR3 is TGTGCCAGCAGCCCAGGGAACTATGGCTACACCTTC. It translates to CASSPGNYGYTF.